What follows are 11 T cell receptor beta chains derived from one specimen sequenced in a study of T cell responses to AZD1222 COVID-19 vaccine. Some clones are missing from TCRdb's copy, which holds only in-frame ones; the method was immunoSEQ multiplex PCR. The table shows about 93,000 clones, with 80% to 90% occurring only once. The starting material was peripheral blood, obtained on day 0 of AZD1222 vaccination. The receptors derive from an adult in good health.

The V call is TRBV6-4, the J call TRBJ2-5; 8 positions match TRBD2. The V gene end was trimmed by 8 bases and the J gene end by 2 bases; junction bases not matched to a gene: 10. Per germline, CDR1 MRHNA and CDR2 SNTAGT. The CDR3 consists of 15 residues. The CDR3 loop is CASSPGRGDQETQYF. The CDR3 DNA sequence: TGTGCCAGCTCCCCCGGGAGGGGGGATCAAGAGACCCAGTACTTC.

V usage is TRBV19 and J usage is TRBJ1-3; D possibly corresponds to TRBD1 (5 bases). Germline loops: CDR1 LNHDA, CDR2 SQIVND (reference sequence). Trimming removed 6 bases from V and 0 bases from J, with 18 bases in between. The CDR3 contains 17 residues. The CDR3 DNA reads as TGTGCCAGTAGGCGTTTTTCCGACAGACTCTCTGGAAACACCATATATTTT. Its translation: CASRRFSDRLSGNTIYF. Full variable domain (remainder filled in from reference TRBV19 and TRBJ1-3): DGGITQSPKYLFRKEGQNVTLSCEQNLNHDAMYWYRQDPGQGLRLIYYSQIVNDFQKGDIAEGYSVSREKKESFPLTVTSAQKNPTAFYLCASRRFSDRLSGNTIYFGEGSWLTVV.

The chain has TRBV5-1 and TRBJ1-1, with no clear D. The germline V gene encodes CDR1 SGHRS and CDR2 YFSETQ. Trimming removed 5 bases at V and 1 base at J, with 15 bases between. The CDR3 length is 15 residues. The chain's CDR3 is CASSRSLVANTEAFF. The CDR3 coding sequence is TGCGCCAGCAGTAGATCACTAGTTGCGAACACTGAAGCTTTCTTT.

This chain uses TRBV27 with TRBJ1-1; D is uncertain. Germline V gene data show CDR1 as MNHEY and CDR2 as SMNVEV (reference sequence). Trimming cost V 6 bases and J 11 bases, with 13 bases left between them. This CDR3 spans 11 amino acids. CDR3 sequence: CASRTGLIAFF. CDR3 DNA sequence: TGTGCCAGCAGAACCGGCCTGATCGCTTTCTTT.

The chain couples TRBV7-9 to TRBJ2-1; D may be TRBD1 (6 bases). The V gene lost 5 bases and the J gene lost 8 bases, with 16 bases spanning the gap. Germline CDR1 SEHNR, CDR2 FQNEAQ (reference sequence). The CDR3 totals 14 residues. Here the CDR3 DNA reads TGTGCCAGCAGCCAACTACAGGGTTTCCATGAGCAGTTCTTC. Protein sequence: CASSQLQGFHEQFF.

The chain joins TRBV10-3 to TRBJ1-2; D unclear. This CDR3 region has 11 residues. Germline V gene data show CDR1 as ENHRY and CDR2 as SYGVKD. V lost 4 bases, J lost 4 bases, and 4 bases lay in between. The CDR3 protein is CAISGGYGYTF. The CDR3 bases are TGTGCCATCAGTGGGGGCTATGGCTACACCTTC.

J is TRBJ1-1 and V is TRBV3-1 (or the pseudogene TRBV3-2), with D possibly TRBD1 on 6 matching bases. The CDR3 has 16 amino acids. V was cut by 1 base and J by 4 bases, with 16 bases left in between. Germline V gene data show CDR1 as LGHDT and CDR2 as YNNKEL (reference sequence). This CDR3 is CASSQGGRGGSTEAFF. The CDR3 DNA follows: TGTGCCAGCAGCCAAGGAGGCAGGGGAGGGAGCACTGAAGCTTTCTTT.

The rearrangement links TRBV25-1 to TRBJ2-1; D may match TRBD1 or TRBD2 (6 bases each). The CDR3 has 16 amino acids. CDR1 and CDR2 from the germline V gene are MGHDK and SYGVNS. V was pared by 3 bases and J by 4 bases, with 16 bases between. CDR3 in amino acids: CASSDWGARGYNEQFF. The CDR3 DNA sequence: TGTGCCAGCAGTGACTGGGGGGCGCGAGGTTACAATGAGCAGTTCTTC.

The chain uses TRBV29-1 and TRBJ2-1, with 11 positions matching TRBD2. The CDR3 runs to 19 residues. J was trimmed by 0 bases and V by 1 base; bases with no gene match: 11. Germline V gene lookup returns CDR1 SQVTM and CDR2 ANQGSEA. The CDR3 DNA is TGCAGCGTTGAAGTTCCCGGGACTAGCGGAGATCTCTCCTACAATGAGCAGTTCTTC. It specifies CSVEVPGTSGDLSYNEQFF.

V is TRBV5-1 and J is TRBJ2-1; 8 bases are a match to TRBD2. Germline CDR1 is SGHRS and CDR2 is YFSETQ. The CDR3 contains 15 residues. With 4 bases clipped from V and 4 bases from J, the junction kept 7 bases outside the gene matches. The CDR3 reads CASSGIAGSYNEQFF. Here the CDR3 DNA reads TGCGCCAGCAGCGGTATAGCGGGATCTTACAATGAGCAGTTCTTC.

The V call is TRBV7-9, the J call TRBJ2-7; D gene uncertain. CDR1 and CDR2 from the germline V gene are SEHNR and FQNEAQ (reference sequence). The CDR3 loop spans 11 amino acids. The V end lost 5 bases, the J end lost 6 bases, and 8 bases lay between the germline ends. CDR3 amino acids: CASSALGEQYF. In DNA form, the CDR3 reads TGTGCCAGCAGCGCCTTAGGCGAGCAGTACTTC.